This record covers a single TCR beta chain. With V trimmed by 4 bases and J by 6 bases, 10 bases remained unmatched. This CDR3 spans 14 amino acids. In germline, CDR1 is SGHNT, CDR2 YYREEE (reference sequence). These data are taken from a study of blood T cell repertoires in COVID-19. As for the study in general: Samples taken during acute and convalescent COVID-19 were collected in the United States, Italy and Spain.

Profiling relied on immunoSEQ multiplex PCR, and the TCRdb table lists in-frame clones only, not all of them. Of 220,000 or so clones in the sample, roughly 86% are singletons; the top ten hold 9.5% to 13%. The sequence came from a woman aged 45 to 65 with COVID-19, enrolled during active disease. Sequencing was performed on peripheral blood. The chain links TRBV5-4 to TRBJ2-7; 7 bases align to TRBD1. CDR3 coding DNA: TGTGCCAGCAGCATCAGGACAGGAGCTAGCGAGCAGTACTTC. It specifies CASSIRTGASEQYF.